This T cell receptor gamma chain came from a study of gamma-delta T cells after stem cell transplantation. This CDR3 region has 14 residues. Germline V gives CDR1 VTNTFY, CDR2 YDVSTARD (reference sequence). TCRdb re-processed the RT-PCR reads via CATT. The profile covers around 3,500 gamma-chain clones, with around 5% appearing a single time and around 22% taken by the ten largest. Notes on this clone: The likely explanation is a read error, given a far larger clone one base away.

Sequenced material: gamma-delta T cells. The sequence derives from a human donor. It is not recorded whose cells these are; they may come from a transplant donor. The genes are TRGV3 and TRGJ1 or TRGJ2. This CDR3 is CATWVRPWDYKKLF. The CDR3 DNA reads as TGTGCCACCTGGGTCAGGCCATGGGATTATAAGAAACTCTTT.